This TCR beta chain is from a study of OX40 agonist ivuxolimab in advanced cancers. With respect to the entire study: Ivuxolimab was an agonistic, fully human IgG2 monoclonal antibody directed against OX40 (CD134), a costimulatory receptor. Intravenous ivuxolimab was administered to patients every 2 weeks at six dose levels: 0.01, 0.1, 0.3, 1.5, 3 and 10 mg/kg. Of the approximately 54 dose-escalation patients, hepatocellular carcinoma was present in about 20, melanoma in around 15, renal cell carcinoma in 9 and head and neck cancer in 9. In the dose-escalation cohort, 82.7% of patients were male, and the mean age was approximately 55 years, with a range of 23 to 79. Prior anti-PD-1, anti-PD-L1 or anti-CTLA-4 therapy was permitted, and 30% to 45% of dose-escalation patients had received checkpoint inhibitors. Three dose-escalation patients achieved partial responses, one with hepatocellular carcinoma and two with cutaneous melanoma. Peripheral TCRbeta sequencing was intended to test whether TCR sequence diversity was altered and clonal T-cell expansion was caused by ivuxolimab. The paper covers the monotherapy dose-escalation part of the phase I ivuxolimab trial, which included N of about 50 patients.

For sequencing of the TCRbeta CDR3 region, genomic DNA was extracted from the sorted cells. The immunoSEQ Assay was used for sequencing of TCRbeta CDR3 regions. TCRdb took this table from immuneACCESS and kept in-frame rearrangements with V and J called. Such tables lack part of the clones; where checked against another copy, unresolved V genes explain under half of the gap, and the rest is unexplained. For this sample there are approximately 94,000 clones; 91% appear just once. In total, the top ten clones hold 0.5% to 0.65% of the sample. The trial excluded patients who had a history of autoimmune disease or were on systemic immunosuppression. In every dose cohort, peripheral blood was drawn for TCR sequencing at baseline, cycle 4 day 1, and cycle 7 day 1. The samples were drawn from a first-in-human, open-label, multicenter phase I dose-escalation trial of ivuxolimab. The trial enrolled adults with locally advanced or metastatic head and neck squamous cell, hepatocellular, melanoma or renal cell carcinoma. CD4+ and CD8+ T cells were sorted separately from peripheral blood before TCR sequencing.

From its cysteine to its phenylalanine, the CDR3 spans 11 amino acids. Only CDR3 DNA remains: 33 bases, in frame from the first base. V is pared back by 0 bases and J by 5 bases, with 3 bases lying between the germline termini. CDR1 and CDR2 (SGHDT, YYEEEE) derive from the germline V gene. This clone showed up just a few times. It has no known antigen specificity. No base-level quality is on record; no much larger clone is a single base apart. The investigation overall reported the following: At doses of 0.1 to 3.0 mg/kg, clonal expansion of both CD4+ and CD8+ T cells in blood was seen between baseline and week 6. After ivuxolimab, more expanded clones were found on average in CD8+ T cells than in CD4+ T cells. In the 0.1-3.0 mg/kg groups, partial responders had among the lowest normalized peripheral clonal expansion, particularly in CD8+ T cells. The antigen specificity of the clonally expanded peripheral T cells was not determined. Low levels of normalized T-cell clonal expansion were also seen in some nonresponding patients.

This TCR derives from an adult with an advanced solid tumor such as melanoma, head and neck, liver or kidney cancer. The sequence joins TRBV5-6 to TRBJ2-7; a confident D gene designation cannot be given. Specimen: CD4+ or CD8+ T cells sorted from blood, collected in a trial of the OX40 agonist ivuxolimab. CDR3 sequence: CASSLGHEQYF. The sequenced DNA is TGTGCCAGCAGCTTGGGCCACGAGCAGTACTTC.